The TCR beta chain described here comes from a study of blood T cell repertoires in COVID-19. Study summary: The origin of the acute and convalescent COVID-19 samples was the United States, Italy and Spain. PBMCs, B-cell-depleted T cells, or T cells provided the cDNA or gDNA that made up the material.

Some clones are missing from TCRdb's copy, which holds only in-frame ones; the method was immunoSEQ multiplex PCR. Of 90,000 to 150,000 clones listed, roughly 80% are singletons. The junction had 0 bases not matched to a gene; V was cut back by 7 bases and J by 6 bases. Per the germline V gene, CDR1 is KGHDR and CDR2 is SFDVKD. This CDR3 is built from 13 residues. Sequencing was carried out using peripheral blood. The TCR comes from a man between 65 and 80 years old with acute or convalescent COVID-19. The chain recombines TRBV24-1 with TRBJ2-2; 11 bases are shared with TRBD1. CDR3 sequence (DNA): TGTGCCACCAGGGGACAGGGGGCCGGGGAGCTGTTTTTT. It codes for CATRGQGAGELFF.